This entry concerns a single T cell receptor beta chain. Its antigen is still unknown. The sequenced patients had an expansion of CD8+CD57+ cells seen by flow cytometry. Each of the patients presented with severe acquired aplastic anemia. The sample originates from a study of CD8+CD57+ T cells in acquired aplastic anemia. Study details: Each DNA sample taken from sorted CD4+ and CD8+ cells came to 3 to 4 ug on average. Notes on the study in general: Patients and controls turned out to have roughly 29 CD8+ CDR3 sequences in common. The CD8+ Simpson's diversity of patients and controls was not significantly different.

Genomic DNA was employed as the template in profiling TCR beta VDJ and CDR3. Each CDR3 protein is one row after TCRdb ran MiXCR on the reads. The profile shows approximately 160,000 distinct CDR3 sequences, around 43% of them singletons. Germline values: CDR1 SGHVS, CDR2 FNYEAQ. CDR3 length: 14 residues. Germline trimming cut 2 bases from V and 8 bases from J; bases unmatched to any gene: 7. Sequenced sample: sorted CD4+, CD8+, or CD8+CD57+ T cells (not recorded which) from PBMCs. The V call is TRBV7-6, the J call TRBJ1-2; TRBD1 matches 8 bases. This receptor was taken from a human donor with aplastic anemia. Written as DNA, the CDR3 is TGTGCCAGCAGCTTAACAATGGGGGACAGGGGCTACACCTTC. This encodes CASSLTMGDRGYTF.